Each of the 9 T cell receptor beta chains below was sequenced from the same sample in a study of cytomegalovirus exposure and HLA in healthy donors. Primers for the PCR totalled 60 Vbeta and 13 Jbeta. Profiling relied on immunoSEQ multiplex PCR, and the TCRdb table lists in-frame clones only, not all of them. The sample has 150,000 to 200,000 clones; over 65% are singletons. The specimen was PBMCs. All receptors come from a female donor in good health and CMV-seronegative.

As concerns this clone: Germline and junction disagree at one end, which may indicate a read error. The chain has TRBV6-4 and TRBJ2-7; TRBD2 matches 10 bases. Germline V gene data show CDR1 as MRHNA and CDR2 as SNTAGT. The CDR3 contains 18 residues. This chain's CDR3 is CASSDQPGGLAATYEQYF. Written as DNA, the CDR3 is TGTGCCAGCAGTGACCAGCCAGGTGGACTAGCGGCCACCTATGAGCAGTACTTC.

This clone was counted only a few times. The CDR3 region has the DNA TGTGCCAGCAGCCTGACCAACTATAATGAAAAACTGTTTTTT. This codes for CASSLTNYNEKLFF. This chain uses TRBV6-1 with TRBJ1-4; D not certain. The CDR3 loop spans 14 amino acids. From germline, CDR1 is MNHNS and CDR2 SASEGT. V dropped 6 bases and J dropped 4 bases, with 12 bases sitting between them.

The chain links TRBV13 to TRBJ2-1, with D perhaps TRBD2 (6 bases). This CDR3 spans 16 amino acids. Trimming left V 7 bases short and J 5 bases short, with 21 bases between. Germline CDR1 PRHDT, CDR2 FYEKMQ (reference sequence). CDR3 sequence: CASTGRSGRQNNEQFF. As DNA, the CDR3 is TGTGCCAGCACGGGCCGATCGGGGAGGCAGAACAATGAGCAGTTCTTC.

This clone was seen more than once but under ten times. The DNA for the CDR3 is TGTGCCAGCAGAGGACTAGCGGGAAACAATGAGCAGTTCTTC. Translated, it gives CASRGLAGNNEQFF. This sequence joins TRBV11-2 and TRBJ2-1; 12 nucleotides align to TRBD2. CDR1 and CDR2 from the germline V gene are SGHAT and FQNNGV. CDR3 length: 14 residues. V lost 6 bases and J lost 5; bases outside the gene matches: 2.

This clone was seen once. J is TRBJ1-5 and V is TRBV7-2; D may be TRBD1 (6 bases). Germline V CDR1 and CDR2: SGHTA, FQGNSA. The CDR3 is 17 amino acids. Trimming took 5 bases from V and 0 from J, leaving 17 bases between them. The CDR3 DNA is TGTGCCAGCAGCATGCGACAGGCCACTTATAGCAATCAGCCCCAGCATTTT. This sequence encodes CASSMRQATYSNQPQHF.

This clone appeared a few times. The rearrangement uses TRBV10-3 and TRBJ2-5; 10 bases are shared with TRBD2. The CDR3 has 16 amino acids. Germline V CDR1 and CDR2: ENHRY, SYGVKD. Trimming cost V 8 bases and J 2 bases; bases outside gene matches: 11. CDR3 bases: TGTGCCATCGGGGAGAGGACTAGCGGTTTTCAAGAGACCCAGTACTTC. This gives the protein CAIGERTSGFQETQYF.

The gene calls are TRBV19 and TRBJ2-5; 13 nucleotides line up with TRBD2. Germline trimming cut 4 bases from V and 4 bases from J; bases unmatched to any gene: 9. The CDR3 consists of 17 residues. Germline CDR1 is LNHDA and CDR2 is SQIVND (reference sequence). The CDR3 DNA reads as TGTGCCAGTAGTAACTTACTAGCGGGAGGGGGTATAGAGACCCAGTACTTC. Translated, it gives CASSNLLAGGGIETQYF.

This clone showed up just once. The chain employs TRBV11-2 and TRBJ2-7; unclear D gene. V was clipped by 4 bases and J by 9 bases, with 16 bases between them. Germline loops: CDR1 SGHAT, CDR2 FQNNGV. This CDR3 has 13 residues. CDR3: CASSSEVGGMQYF. The CDR3 region has the DNA TGTGCCAGCAGCTCCGAAGTAGGCGGTATGCAGTACTTC.

The gene calls are TRBV2 and TRBJ2-1; no firm D call. Between the trimmed V and J ends, which lost 4 bases and 8 bases, there was a span of 6 bases. Germline CDR1 is SNHLY and CDR2 is FYNNEI. This CDR3 is 11 amino acids long. CDR3 sequence (DNA): TGTGCCAGCAGTGGAACTTATGAGCAGTTCTTC. Amino acids: CASSGTYEQFF.